Each of the 17 T cell receptor beta chains below was sequenced from the same sample in a study of early T cells in non-severe SARS-CoV-2 infection. TCRdb called the 5' RACE reads again in MiXCR, with one record for every CDR3 protein. The data hold about 83,000 distinct CDR3 sequences, with approximately 13% observed a single time. The sequencing sample was made of whole blood. These TCRs come from an adult who was a healthcare worker with PCR-confirmed SARS-CoV-2 infection or an uninfected control (not recorded which).

With respect to this clonotype: A read error is possible here, since a much larger clone lies one base away. The chain has TRBV19 and TRBJ1-1; D unclear. Per the germline V gene, CDR1 is LNHDA and CDR2 is SQIVND (reference sequence). V lost 4 bases to trimming and J lost 2 bases, with 8 bases between them. This CDR3 contains 13 residues. The chain's CDR3 is CASSTNVNTEAFF. The CDR3 DNA sequence: TGTGCCAGTAGTACAAACGTAAACACTGAAGCTTTCTTT.

This clonotype came up many times. The chain joins TRBV2 to TRBJ1-1, with TRBD1 identical over 7 bases. Germline V gives CDR1 SNHLY, CDR2 FYNNEI. This CDR3 region has 13 residues. The V and J ends lost 6 bases and 5 bases, in that order; junction bases with no gene match: 6. CDR3 protein: CASRQGRGTEAFF. In nucleotides, the CDR3 is TGTGCCAGCAGACAGGGGCGCGGGACTGAAGCTTTCTTT. Filled out from reference TRBV2 and TRBJ1-1, the complete variable domain reads EPEVTQTPSHQVTQMGQEVILRCVPISNHLYFYWYRQILGQKVEFLVSFYNNEISEKSEIFDDQFSVERPDGSNFTLKIRSTKLEDSAMYFCASRQGRGTEAFFGQGTRLTVV.

Only a few counts were recorded for this clonotype. The chain couples TRBV6-1 to TRBJ2-7; D is perhaps TRBD1 (5 bases). The germline gives CDR1 MNHNS, CDR2 SASEGT. Trimming removed 2 bases at V and 2 bases at J, with 16 bases between. There are 16 residues in the CDR3. The CDR3 region has the DNA TGTGCCAGCAGTGAAAGTTGGGGCCTCGCCCCCTACGAGCAGTACTTC. This sequence encodes CASSESWGLAPYEQYF.

The V call is TRBV7-3, the J call TRBJ1-2, with 10 bases fitting TRBD1. The CDR3 is made up of 17 amino acids. The trim removed 3 bases at V and 3 bases at J, leaving 10 bases unmatched. The germline V gene has CDR1 SGHTA and CDR2 FQGTGA. Written as DNA, the CDR3 is TGTGCCAGCAGCTTTGATCCCGGGACAGGGGACCACTATGGCTACACCTTC. Amino acid sequence: CASSFDPGTGDHYGYTF.

In this sample, this clonotype turned up a few times. This chain connects TRBV20-1 to TRBJ2-5; 9 bases map to TRBD1. The CDR3 covers 13 residues. The J segment lost 5 bases and the V segment lost 6 bases, leaving 7 bases of the junction unmatched. CDR1 and CDR2 from the germline V gene are DFQATT and SNEGSKA (reference sequence). CDR3 sequence reads: CSAVGQGGETQYF. The CDR3 region has the DNA TGCAGTGCCGTGGGACAGGGTGGGGAGACCCAGTACTTC.

V and J are TRBV5-4 and TRBJ2-3, with D perhaps TRBD2 (5 bases). Germline V gene sequence: CDR1 SGHNT, CDR2 YYREEE (reference sequence). Trimming removed 0 bases at V and 10 bases at J, with 9 bases between. The CDR3 contains 12 residues. Here the CDR3 reads CASSLGSEAQYF. As DNA, the CDR3 is TGTGCCAGCAGCTTGGGTAGCGAGGCGCAGTATTTT. Supplemented by reference TRBV5-4 and TRBJ2-3, the full variable domain reads ETGVTQSPTHLIKTRGQQVTLRCSSQSGHNTVSWYQQALGQGPQFIFQYYREEENGRGNFPPRFSGLQFPNYSSELNVNALELDDSALYLCASSLGSEAQYFGPGTRLTVL.

This clonotype appeared many times. CDR3 sequence: CASSPGGYTGELFF. CDR3 nucleotide sequence: TGTGCCAGCAGTCCCGGGGGTTACACCGGGGAGCTGTTTTTT. V usage is TRBV12-3 or TRBV12-4 and J usage is TRBJ2-2, with D possibly being TRBD2 (6 bases). CDR3 length: 14 residues. V shed 5 bases and J shed 3 bases, with 10 bases lying between them.

This clonotype was recorded a few times. The chain is built from TRBV29-1 and TRBJ2-5, with a tentative D call TRBD1 (6 bases). V was shortened by 6 bases and J by 5 bases, with 13 bases between the two germline ends. Germline V CDR1 and CDR2: SQVTM, ANQGSEA. This CDR3 contains 12 residues. The CDR3 sequence: CSVARGTETQYF. In nucleotides, the CDR3 is TGCAGCGTAGCTAGGGGGACCGAGACCCAGTACTTC.

This clonotype was recorded a few times. The V gene is TRBV27, the J gene TRBJ2-3; D possibly corresponds to TRBD2 (6 bases). The CDR3 is 16 residues long. V lost 0 bases to trimming and J lost 3 bases, with 13 bases between them. CDR1 and CDR2 from the germline V gene are MNHEY and SMNVEV (reference sequence). The CDR3: CASSLSRSGGTDTQYF. In DNA, the CDR3 is TGTGCCAGCAGTTTATCGCGTAGCGGTGGAACAGATACGCAGTATTTT.

The rearrangement links TRBV4-3 to TRBJ2-3; 11 bases agree with TRBD2. V was clipped by 0 bases and J by 5 bases; unmatched bases: 13. The length of the CDR3 is 19 residues. CDR1 LGHNA and CDR2 YSLEER come from the germline V gene. The CDR3 DNA reads TGCGCCAGCAGCCAAGAACTAGCGGGAGTTAGTCAGCGGGGAGATACGCAGTATTTT. The encoded protein is CASSQELAGVSQRGDTQYF.

This clonotype was seen more than once but under ten times. The V gene is TRBV6-5, the J gene TRBJ2-4, with D possibly matching TRBD2 (5 bases). V dropped 5 bases and J dropped 0 bases, with 11 bases sitting between them. The CDR3 length is 15 residues. Germline assignment: CDR1 MNHEY and CDR2 SVGAGI. The DNA for the CDR3 is TGTGCCAGCAGTCGGGGAGCGGTAGCCAAAAACATTCAGTACTTC. Protein sequence: CASSRGAVAKNIQYF.

In its sample, this clonotype was seen a few times. The chain carries TRBV9 and TRBJ2-3, with D possibly matching TRBD1 (5 bases). This CDR3 region has 16 residues. V dropped 4 bases and J dropped 3 bases, with 18 bases sitting between them. Looked up from germline, CDR1 is SGDLS and CDR2 is YYNGEE. CDR3 in amino acids: CASSPTAGAATDTQYF. The CDR3 DNA follows: TGTGCCAGCAGCCCCACGGCTGGGGCCGCGACAGATACGCAGTATTTT.

There are a few counts of this clonotype. The J gene is TRBJ2-2, the V gene TRBV29-1; 10 bases line up with TRBD1. The V gene end was trimmed by 0 bases and the J gene end by 5 bases; junction bases not matched to a gene: 9. Per germline, CDR1 SQVTM and CDR2 ANQGSEA. The CDR3 contains 17 residues. CDR3: CSVEDPIGQGETGELFF. Written as DNA, the CDR3 is TGCAGCGTTGAAGATCCTATAGGACAGGGGGAGACCGGGGAGCTGTTTTTT.

This clonotype showed up just a few times. This chain links TRBV24-1 with TRBJ2-1; D ambiguous. CDR1 and CDR2 (germline): KGHDR, SFDVKD. V lost 0 bases to trimming and J lost 6 bases, with 20 bases between them. The CDR3 loop spans 18 amino acids. The CDR3 region has the DNA TGTGCCACCAGTGATTTGGATCCCCGGGCAGCGAAAAGCAATGAGCAGTTCTTC. It encodes CATSDLDPRAAKSNEQFF.

This clonotype was counted ten times or more. This chain uses TRBV20-1 with TRBJ1-1; 7 bases are a match to TRBD1. CDR1 and CDR2 from the germline V gene are DFQATT and SNEGSKA (reference sequence). The length of the CDR3 is 12 residues. The ends lost 2 bases at V and 5 bases at J; junction bases unmatched: 2. CDR3 DNA: TGCAGTGCTAGATCGACAGGGACTGAAGCTTTCTTT. Its translation is CSARSTGTEAFF.

The V and J genes are TRBV5-1 and TRBJ1-5, with D perhaps TRBD1 (5 bases). The V gene lost 0 bases and the J gene lost 3 bases, with 13 bases spanning the gap. The CDR3 has 16 amino acids. Germline values: CDR1 SGHRS, CDR2 YFSETQ. The CDR3 spells CASSLGGLTANQPQHF. CDR3 in DNA: TGCGCCAGCAGCTTGGGGGGACTAACGGCCAATCAGCCCCAGCATTTT.

The V call is TRBV7-9, the J call TRBJ1-5, with TRBD1 matching 7 bases. This CDR3 comprises 15 residues. Germline V gives CDR1 SEHNR, CDR2 FQNEAQ (reference sequence). The ends lost 2 bases at V and 2 bases at J; junction bases unmatched: 3. DNA for the CDR3: TGTGCCAGCAGCTTAATAGGACAGGGCAATCAGCCCCAGCATTTT. Residues: CASSLIGQGNQPQHF.